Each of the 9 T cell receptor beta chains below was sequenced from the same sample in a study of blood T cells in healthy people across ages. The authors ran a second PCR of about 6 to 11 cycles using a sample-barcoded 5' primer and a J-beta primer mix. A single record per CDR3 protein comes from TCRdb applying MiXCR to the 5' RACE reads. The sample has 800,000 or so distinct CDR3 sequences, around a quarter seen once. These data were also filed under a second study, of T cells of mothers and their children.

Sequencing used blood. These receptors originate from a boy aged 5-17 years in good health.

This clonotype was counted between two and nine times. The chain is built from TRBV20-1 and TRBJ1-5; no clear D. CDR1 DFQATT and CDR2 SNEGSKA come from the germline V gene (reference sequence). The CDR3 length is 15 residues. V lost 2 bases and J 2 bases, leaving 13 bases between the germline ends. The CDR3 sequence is CSARTAPGGNQPQHF. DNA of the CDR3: TGCAGTGCTAGAACGGCCCCCGGTGGCAATCAGCCCCAGCATTTT.

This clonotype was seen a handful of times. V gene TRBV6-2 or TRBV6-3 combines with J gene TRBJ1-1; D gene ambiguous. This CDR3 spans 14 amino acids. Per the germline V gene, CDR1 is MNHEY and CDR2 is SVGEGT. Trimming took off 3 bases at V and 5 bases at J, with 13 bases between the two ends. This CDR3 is CASSYSDSETEAFF. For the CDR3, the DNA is TGTGCCAGCAGTTATTCGGACTCGGAAACTGAAGCTTTCTTT.

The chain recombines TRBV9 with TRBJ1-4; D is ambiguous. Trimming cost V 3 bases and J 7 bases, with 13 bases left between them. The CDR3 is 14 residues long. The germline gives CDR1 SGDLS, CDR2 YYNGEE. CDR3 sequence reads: CASSGRQSGEKLFF. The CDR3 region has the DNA TGTGCCAGCAGCGGCAGGCAGAGCGGTGAAAAACTGTTTTTT.

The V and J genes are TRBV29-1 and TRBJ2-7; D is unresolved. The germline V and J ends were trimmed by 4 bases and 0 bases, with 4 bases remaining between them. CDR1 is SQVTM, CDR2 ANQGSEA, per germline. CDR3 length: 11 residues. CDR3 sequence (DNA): TGCAGCGTTGTAATCTCCTACGAGCAGTACTTC. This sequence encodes CSVVISYEQYF.

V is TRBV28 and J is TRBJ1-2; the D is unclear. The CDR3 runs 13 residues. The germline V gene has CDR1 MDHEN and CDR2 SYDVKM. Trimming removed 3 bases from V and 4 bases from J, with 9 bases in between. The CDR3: CASSFRTSYGYTF. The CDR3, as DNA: TGTGCCAGCAGTTTCCGGACCAGCTATGGCTACACCTTC.

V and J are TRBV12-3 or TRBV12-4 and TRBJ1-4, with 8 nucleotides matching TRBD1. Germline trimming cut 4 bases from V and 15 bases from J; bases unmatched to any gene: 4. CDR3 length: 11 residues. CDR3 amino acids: CASSWGQVLFF. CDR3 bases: TGTGCCAGCAGTTGGGGACAGGTTTTGTTTTTT.

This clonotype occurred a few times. CDR3 in amino acids: CATSDFGGSGQETQYF. The DNA for the CDR3 is TGTGCCACCAGTGATTTTGGAGGCTCGGGTCAAGAGACCCAGTACTTC. The chain joins TRBV24-1 to TRBJ2-5; a weak D match, TRBD2 (5 bases). Trimming took off 1 base at V and 2 bases at J, with 13 bases between the two ends. The CDR3 runs to 16 residues. The germline V gene encodes CDR1 KGHDR and CDR2 SFDVKD.

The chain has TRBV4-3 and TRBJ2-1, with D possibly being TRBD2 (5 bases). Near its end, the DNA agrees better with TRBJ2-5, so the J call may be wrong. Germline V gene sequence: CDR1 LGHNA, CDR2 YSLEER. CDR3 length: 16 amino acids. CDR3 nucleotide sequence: TGCGCCAGCAGCCAAAAGACAAAAAGCGGCCAAGAGACCCAGTACTTC. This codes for CASSQKTKSGQETQYF.

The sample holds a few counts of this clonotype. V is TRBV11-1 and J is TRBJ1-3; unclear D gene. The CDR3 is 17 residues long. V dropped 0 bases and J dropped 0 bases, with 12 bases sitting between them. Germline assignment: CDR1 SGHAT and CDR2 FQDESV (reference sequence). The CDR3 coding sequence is TGTGCCAGCAGCTTAGCGCAAGGAAGAAACTCTGGAAACACCATATATTTT. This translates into CASSLAQGRNSGNTIYF.